This T cell receptor beta chain originates from a study of response to subunit inactivated influenza vaccine. Study-level points and caveats: Authors suggested that a seasonal influenza vaccination recruits few new T cells each time.

The germline V gene encodes CDR1 DFQATT and CDR2 SNEGSKA (reference sequence). The CDR3 totals 16 residues. V shed 5 bases and J shed 5 bases, with 22 bases lying between them. A single record per CDR3 protein comes from TCRdb applying MiXCR to the RT-PCR reads. The sample includes roughly 710,000 distinct CDR3 sequences, about 15% of them seen just once. This clonotype was seen more than once but under ten times. Its antigen remains unidentified. This chain connects TRBV20-1 to TRBJ2-1; D is perhaps TRBD2 (5 bases). Sequenced material: PBMCs from blood, taken approximately 15 days before vaccination. The origin of this receptor is a man aged 45-60 years who received an inactivated influenza vaccine. CDR3 in DNA: TGCAGTGCTCTAGAGGGCCGGTTCTCAAACCACAATGAGCAGTTCTTC. It yields the protein CSALEGRFSNHNEQFF.